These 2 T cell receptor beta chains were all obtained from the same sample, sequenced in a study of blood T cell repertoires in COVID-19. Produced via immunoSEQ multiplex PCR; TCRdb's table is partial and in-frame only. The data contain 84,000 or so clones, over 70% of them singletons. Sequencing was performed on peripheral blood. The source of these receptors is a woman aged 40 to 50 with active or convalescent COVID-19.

The CDR3 here is CASSDRTGSEKLFF. The CDR3 DNA sequence: TGTGCCAGCAGCGACCGGACAGGGAGCGAAAAACTGTTTTTT. V is TRBV9 and J is TRBJ1-4, with 8 bases matching TRBD1. The V gene's germline CDR1 is SGDLS and CDR2 YYNGEE. The V and J ends lost 3 bases and 8 bases, in that order; junction bases with no gene match: 6. The CDR3 spans 14 residues.

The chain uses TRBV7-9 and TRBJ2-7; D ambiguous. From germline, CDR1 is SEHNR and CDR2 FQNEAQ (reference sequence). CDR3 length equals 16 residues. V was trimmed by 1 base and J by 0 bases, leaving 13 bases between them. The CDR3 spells CASSLVGSFRSYEQYF. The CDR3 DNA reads TGTGCCAGCAGCTTAGTGGGCAGCTTCCGCTCCTACGAGCAGTACTTC.